The text below deals with one T cell receptor beta chain. The target antigen is unknown. The record originates from a study of T-cell memory formation after mild COVID-19. Overall study context: Largely, TCR clusters stayed within a single donor. Broader study findings: Shrinking CD4+ clones resided mostly in CM and EM, and CD8+ ones in EMRA. While clones contracting from day 15 to 85 were balanced between CD4 and CD8, later expanders leaned CD4+.

TCRalpha and TCRbeta libraries used 5'RACE with constant-segment primers and UMIs. One entry per CDR3 protein results from TCRdb running MiXCR on the 5' RACE reads. The sample has more than 300,000 distinct CDR3 sequences, about an eighth seen once. The receptor's source is a man aged 18-30 years who had mild COVID-19 (a few samples of this study predate the infection). Cell type and time point are not known. Material: PBMCs or a T cell subset sorted from them (not recorded which).

Written as DNA, the CDR3 is TGTGCCAGCAGTTTAAGGGAAGCTTTCTTT. Translating gives CASSLREAFF. The V gene is TRBV12-3 or TRBV12-4, the J gene TRBJ1-1; D is uncertain. The CDR3 covers 10 residues. V was trimmed by 2 bases and J by 8 bases, leaving 3 bases between them.